The rows below give T cell receptor beta chains drawn from one sample of a study of cytomegalovirus exposure and HLA in healthy donors. Sequenced by immunoSEQ multiplex PCR; TCRdb stores in-frame clones only, minus some. The profile covers 130,000 to 150,000 clones, with 84% appearing a single time and almost 1.5% taken by the ten largest. The sequenced sample consisted of PBMCs. Receptors originate from a woman in her twenties or thirties in good health and CMV-seronegative. Both conserved end residues are part of each CDR3. D genes are given only for firm matches. Part of the rows lack a size; the others show once, few, many or a class for expanded clones.

TRBD1 . TRBJ1-5 TRBV4-3 CASSQDLEGARQPQHF TGCGCCAGCAGCCAAGATTTAGAGGGGGCACGGCAGCCCCAGCATTTT
TRBD1 . TRBJ2-1 TRBV10-2 CASGLGTGYNEQFF TGCGCCAGCGGGTTGGGGACAGGGTACAATGAGCAGTTCTTC
. . TRBJ1-1 TRBV5-4 CASRGEGLGSEAFF TGTGCCAGCAGAGGGGAGGGCCTAGGCTCTGAAGCTTTCTTT
. few TRBJ1-1 TRBV7-3 CASSAGGRPEAFF TGTGCCAGCAGCGCGGGGGGAAGGCCTGAAGCTTTCTTT
. few TRBJ1-2 TRBV11-2 CASRAQGYYGYTF TGTGCCAGCAGAGCCCAGGGGTACTATGGCTACACCTTC
. . TRBJ1-4 TRBV29-1 CSVSSNNNEKLFF TGCAGCGTCTCCTCGAACAATAATGAAAAACTGTTTTTT
. . TRBJ1-1 TRBV10-3 CAISERGSGAFF TGTGCCATCAGTGAGCGGGGGTCGGGAGCTTTCTTT
. few TRBJ2-7 TRBV5-1 CASSLEAGLYYEQYF TGCGCCAGCAGCTTGGAGGCAGGGCTTTACTACGAGCAGTACTTC
. . TRBJ1-6 TRBV5-4 CASSLNPTGSNSPLHF TGTGCCAGCAGCTTGAACCCCACGGGGTCAAATTCACCCCTCCACTTT
. . TRBJ1-1 TRBV7-9 CASLASAMNTEAFF TGTGCCAGCCTCGCGAGTGCCATGAACACTGAAGCTTTCTTT
. few TRBJ1-2 TRBV29-1 CSVDDDSALWGYTF TGCAGCGTTGATGACGACAGCGCTTTGTGGGGCTACACCTTC
TRBD2 . TRBJ2-3 TRBV10-3 CAISEREGLLTDTQYF TGTGCCATCAGTGAGCGAGAGGGACTACTCACAGATACGCAGTATTTT
TRBD2 . TRBJ2-5 TRBV2 CASSIAGGLGETQYF TGTGCCAGCAGCATAGCGGGGGGGCTTGGGGAGACCCAGTACTTC
TRBD1 . TRBJ2-7 TRBV9 CASSPPGRTGMYEQYF TGTGCCAGCAGCCCCCCGGGGAGGACAGGGATGTACGAGCAGTACTTC